This T cell receptor (beta chain) was documented in a study of T cells in Graves' hyperthyroidism and ophthalmopathy (dated by TCRdb to 2018 to 2020). In terms of the full investigation: Peripheral blood samples were taken at initial diagnosis, before any treatment was given. The study also compared thyroid tissue and blood T-cell repertoires from roughly 6 Graves' hyperthyroidism patients. The roughly 91 discovery patients were randomly divided into training and test sets at a 7:3 ratio. According to the paper, TCR Vbeta CDR3 sequencing was carried out on roughly 130 peripheral blood samples, which came from fewer than 50 ophthalmopathy, approximately 78 hyperthyroidism and roughly 17 progressor patients. TCR V-J signatures able to tell the groups apart were searched for in a discovery cohort of approximately 95 patients, of whom under 45 had Graves' ophthalmopathy and 55 to 65 had stable Graves' hyperthyroidism. After sampling, hyperthyroidism patients received methimazole starting at 30 mg daily, and ophthalmopathy patients received high-dose intravenous methylprednisolone. An independent validation cohort of 18 to 20 hyperthyroidism patients and about 16 patients who later progressed to ophthalmopathy tested prospective prediction of ophthalmopathy. Study-level results and caveats: Most expanded thyroid clonotypes (frequency above 0.001) were also detected in blood, suggesting blood repertoires may reflect thyroid immune responses. Sample size was not statistically predetermined, and blinding of investigators to group allocation was not performed. A model built on a 13 V-J signature distinguished ophthalmopathy from stable hyperthyroidism, reaching roughly 88% sensitivity and around 81% specificity in cross-validation and 80%/75% in testing. During validation, the model predicted progression to ophthalmopathy a median of approximately 7 months ahead of onset, with more than 60% sensitivity and almost 75% specificity.

TCR beta CDR3 regions were amplified from RNA transcripts. A first-round RT-PCR of the TCR CDR3 used the HTBI primer set with the Qiagen OneStep RT-PCR kit. A second multiplex PCR round built the libraries, followed by size selection and purification. Libraries were sequenced paired-end with 100 bp reads on an Illumina HiSeq2000. Processing in the source paper ran as follows. SOAPnuke was used to process the raw data, with reads discarded if the reads contained adapters or uncalled bases, had a mean Phred below 15, or lacked an exact constant-primer or identifier match. High-quality paired reads were merged with COPE v1.2.5, and unique nucleotide sequences were defined as clonotypes. Clonotypes were aligned to IMGT TRBV, TRBD and TRBJ reference segments using MiTCR v1.1. Only V-J combinations with frequency above 0.0001, covering 99% to 99.2% of repertoires, were analysed. A TCS score was defined as the ratio of F50 (clonal expansion) to E x V (chaos), with BLOSUM62-based TCRdist applied between CDR3 peptides within each V-J. Welch's t-statistics and random forest reduced around 520 V-J features to about 13, which were used in a naive Bayes classifier (R e1071). TCRdb trimmed public reads at Q25 via fastp, called clones via MiXCR and kept in-frame beta chains. Rows are unified per CDR3 protein, each entry keeping the most common DNA and genes. The V and J calls and clone size come from TCRdb's table, not from the authors' own analysis. The sample table lists some 500,000 distinct CDR3 sequences, approximately 15% of them with a count of one. Around 17% of the sample comes from the top ten.

This clonotype was seen ten or more times. Its antigen has not been determined. Base-call qualities are not available, and no considerably larger clone is one nucleotide away. The germline V gene (reference sequence) specifies LNHDA as CDR1 and SQIVND as CDR2. The cysteine opens and the phenylalanine closes a CDR3 of 14 amino acids. Of all the DNA, just the CDR3 is kept, 42 bases in frame from base 1. V is pared back by 6 bases and J by 5 bases, with 13 bases lying between the germline termini. Stable Graves' hyperthyroidism was defined as no progression to ophthalmopathy during 18 months of follow-up. Hyperthyroidism patients were newly diagnosed, with disease duration under 2 months, and aged 18 to 65 years. Patients with uncontrolled infections, other autoimmune diseases, pregnancy or lactation were excluded. Diagnoses were based on clinical symptoms, serum thyroxine and TRAb, thyroid ultrasound and orbital computed tomography. Ficoll-Paque density gradient centrifugation was used to isolate PBMCs from approximately 10 ml of fresh peripheral blood. Total RNA was extracted with Trizol reagent, and quality was checked on an Agilent 2100 Bioanalyzer.

The rearrangement joined TRBV19 to TRBJ1-4, with an unclear D gene assignment. This TCR was sampled from a woman aged 18 to 35 with Graves' hyperthyroidism. Sequencing input: blood. The DNA reads as follows: TGTGCCAGTAGCCCCACCCCGGGGAATGAAAAACTGTTTTTT. Translation gives CASSPTPGNEKLFF.